Following are 19 T cell receptor beta chains from one sample sequenced in a study of blood T cell repertoires in COVID-19. Using immunoSEQ multiplex PCR, the repertoire was profiled, and TCRdb retains in-frame clones only, with some absent. The repertoire consists of about 190,000 clones, with 70% to 80% occurring once and the leading ten covering 12%. The sample comprised peripheral blood. These receptors all stem from a woman in her forties or fifties with acute or convalescent COVID-19.

The rearrangement joins TRBV24-1 to TRBJ1-5; 7 positions agree with TRBD1. CDR1 KGHDR and CDR2 SFDVKD come from the germline V gene. Losses at the gene ends were 9 bases for V and 0 bases for J; bases not matched to a gene: 4. This CDR3 is 14 amino acids long. DNA for the CDR3: TGTGCCACCTCAACAGGGGCTAGCAATCAGCCCCAGCATTTT. This encodes CATSTGASNQPQHF.

This chain links TRBV5-5 with TRBJ1-5; the D is unclear. The CDR3 length is 15 residues. Germline V gene sequence: CDR1 SGHKS, CDR2 YYEKEE (reference sequence). Trimming took off 1 base at V and 8 bases at J, with 16 bases between the two ends. As DNA, the CDR3 is TGTGCCAGCAGCTTGACCCGGTTAGACACGGAGCCCCAGCATTTT. Protein sequence: CASSLTRLDTEPQHF.

V usage is TRBV19 and J usage is TRBJ1-2; 10 bases line up with TRBD1. CDR1 is LNHDA, CDR2 SQIVND, per germline (reference sequence). J was trimmed by 11 bases and V by 5 bases; bases with no gene match: 14. CDR3 length: 15 residues. CDR3 amino acids: CASSEYGIGTGEYTF. The CDR3 DNA sequence: TGTGCCAGTAGTGAATATGGTATTGGGACAGGGGAGTACACCTTC.

This clone appeared a few times. This chain joins TRBV6-1 and TRBJ2-7; 7 bases match TRBD2. Germline CDR1 MNHNS, CDR2 SASEGT. After removal of 4 bases from V and 3 bases from J, the junction contained 18 bases not matched to a gene. The CDR3 totals 18 residues. CDR3 bases: TGTGCCAGCAGTGGAAGAGTAAAGCGGGGAGGTTATATCTACGAGCAGTACTTC. Residues: CASSGRVKRGGYIYEQYF.

This chain uses TRBV4-2 with TRBJ2-7; D is unresolved. CDR1 and CDR2 from the germline V gene are LGHNA and YNFKEQ. V lost 4 bases to trimming and J lost 0 bases, with 13 bases between them. The CDR3 sequence is 15 residues long. The CDR3 region is CASSPDGSSSYEQYF. In nucleotides, the CDR3 is TGTGCCAGCAGCCCAGACGGTAGTAGCTCCTACGAGCAGTACTTC.

The rearrangement links TRBV19 to TRBJ2-2; tentatively, D is TRBD2 (6 bases). This CDR3 is 15 amino acids long. Trimming took 5 bases from V and 5 from J, leaving 15 bases between them. The germline CDR1 and CDR2 sequences are LNHDA and SQIVND (reference sequence). In nucleotides, the CDR3 is TGTGCCAGTAGTCTCCTCCAGGAGGGAACCGGGGAGCTGTTTTTT. This gives the protein CASSLLQEGTGELFF.

V and J are TRBV2 and TRBJ1-2, with D unclear. Between the trimmed V and J ends, which lost 5 bases and 6 bases, there was a span of 13 bases. Germline V gives CDR1 SNHLY, CDR2 FYNNEI. The CDR3 loop spans 13 amino acids. The CDR3 is CASSQEGVDGYTF. In nucleotides, the CDR3 is TGTGCCAGCAGTCAGGAGGGTGTGGATGGCTACACCTTC.

Comments on this clone: Other nucleotide sequences in the sample specify the same CDR3. The genes are TRBV24-1 and TRBJ2-3, with 7 bases aligning to TRBD1. V lost 3 bases to trimming and J lost 1 base; unmatched junction nucleotides: 3. This CDR3 comprises 15 residues. Per the germline V gene, CDR1 is KGHDR and CDR2 is SFDVKD. Here the CDR3 reads CATSDPGQGTDTQYF. As DNA, the CDR3 is TGTGCCACCAGTGATCCCGGACAGGGCACAGATACGCAGTATTTT.

The chain uses TRBV28 and TRBJ1-1; D unclear. The V gene lost 8 bases and the J gene lost 7 bases, with 11 bases spanning the gap. The CDR3 is 11 residues long. The germline gives CDR1 MDHEN, CDR2 SYDVKM. This CDR3 reads CASGGNVEAFF. The CDR3 DNA sequence: TGTGCCAGCGGCGGCAACGTTGAAGCTTTCTTT.

The J gene is TRBJ2-5, the V gene TRBV2; 9 bases fit TRBD1. V gave up 3 bases and J gave up 5 bases; unmatched junction bases: 10. Germline assignment: CDR1 SNHLY and CDR2 FYNNEI. This CDR3 spans 16 amino acids. CDR3 loop: CASSEGQGFGLETQYF. The CDR3 bases are TGTGCCAGCAGTGAGGGACAGGGTTTTGGATTGGAGACCCAGTACTTC.

The J gene is TRBJ1-1, the V gene TRBV10-1; maybe TRBD1 (6 bases). CDR3 length: 15 residues. Germline values: CDR1 WNHNN, CDR2 SYGVQD (reference sequence). V lost 9 bases and J 4 bases, leaving 21 bases between the germline ends. The CDR3 sequence is CARFPYRVIVTEAFF. The CDR3 DNA reads TGCGCCAGATTCCCTTACAGGGTAATAGTCACTGAAGCTTTCTTT.

The chain has TRBV7-6 and TRBJ1-2; 9 bases match TRBD1. J gave up 7 bases and V 0 bases, and 9 bases lay outside the gene matches. The germline gives CDR1 SGHVS, CDR2 FNYEAQ. This CDR3 has 16 amino acids. CDR3 sequence: CASSLARRTGESGYTF. Written as DNA, the CDR3 is TGTGCCAGCAGCTTAGCTCGCAGGACAGGGGAGAGTGGCTACACCTTC. The full variable domain, its missing parts supplied by reference TRBV7-6 and TRBJ1-2, is GAGVSQSPRYKVTKRGQDVALRCDPISGHVSLYWYRQALGQGPEFLTYFNYEAQQDKSGLPNDRFSAERPEGSISTLTIQRTEQRDSAMYRCASSLARRTGESGYTFGSGTRLTVV.

The J gene is TRBJ2-3, the V gene TRBV9; 14 bases are shared with TRBD2. Per the germline V gene, CDR1 is SGDLS and CDR2 is YYNGEE. CDR3 size: 18 residues. V trimming: 3 bases; J trimming: 7 bases; junction bases outside the gene matches: 13. As DNA, the CDR3 is TGTGCCAGCAGCGCGGGACTAGCGGGAGCCTCGGGGCAGAATACGCAGTATTTT. Translation gives CASSAGLAGASGQNTQYF.

The chain couples TRBV7-2 to TRBJ2-3, with 14 nucleotides matching TRBD2. The CDR3 is 18 residues long. Germline V lookup: CDR1 SGHTA, CDR2 FQGNSA. The V segment lost 1 base and the J segment 2 bases; nucleotides outside the gene matches: 5. DNA of the CDR3: TGTGCCAGCAGCTTAGGACTAGCGGGAGGGCCGTACACAGATACGCAGTATTTT. Its translation is CASSLGLAGGPYTDTQYF.

V is TRBV18 and J is TRBJ2-3; D is possibly TRBD1 (6 bases). Trimming left V 8 bases short and J 5 bases short, with 14 bases between. This CDR3 region has 13 residues. Germline CDR1 KGHSH, CDR2 LQKENI. The DNA for the CDR3 is TGTGCCAGCCAGGGGCCCGCGGGAGATACGCAGTATTTT. Translating gives CASQGPAGDTQYF.

V and J are TRBV27 and TRBJ1-1; 7 positions match TRBD1. Trimming at V came to 6 bases and at J to 5 bases, leaving 9 bases not matched to a gene. Germline V gene lookup returns CDR1 MNHEY and CDR2 SMNVEV (reference sequence). The CDR3 sequence is 14 residues long. CDR3 nucleotides: TGTGCCAGCAGCTCCCCACAGGGGCGGACTGAAGCTTTCTTT. It specifies CASSSPQGRTEAFF.

The rearrangement joins TRBV28 to TRBJ1-4; tentative D call: TRBD1 (5 bases). Germline lookup yields CDR1 MDHEN and CDR2 SYDVKM. V lost 3 bases, J lost 7 bases, and 12 bases lay in between. The CDR3 is 14 amino acids. The CDR3 region is CASSFGGIGEKLFF. The CDR3 DNA reads as TGTGCCAGCAGTTTCGGGGGAATCGGTGAAAAACTGTTTTTT.

The V gene is TRBV5-1, the J gene TRBJ2-7, with 10 bases lining up with TRBD1. The CDR3 extends over 14 amino acids. V shed 4 bases and J 4 bases; nucleotides not matched to a gene: 5. Germline CDR1 SGHRS, CDR2 YFSETQ. CDR3 in DNA: TGCGCCAGCAGCAATCGGGACAGGGGTTACGAGCAGTACTTC. Protein product: CASSNRDRGYEQYF.

The V gene is TRBV25-1, the J gene TRBJ1-4, with TRBD1 matching 7 bases. Trimming at V came to 6 bases and at J to 2 bases, leaving 6 bases not matched to a gene. Germline CDR1 MGHDK, CDR2 SYGVNS. CDR3 length equals 15 residues. This CDR3 is CASRASGGTNEKLFF. Here the CDR3 DNA reads TGTGCCAGCAGGGCCTCAGGGGGTACTAATGAAAAACTGTTTTTT.